The source of this TCR beta chain is a study of blood T cell repertoires in COVID-19. The overall study: Acute and convalescent COVID-19 specimens originated in the United States, Italy and Spain.

CDR1 is MDHEN, CDR2 SYDVKM, per germline. The CDR3 consists of 14 residues. V was pared by 5 bases and J by 0 bases, with 10 bases between. Authors' methods: Quantification of nucleated cells was approximated via reference gene primer amplification. Some clones are missing from TCRdb's copy, which holds only in-frame ones; the method was immunoSEQ multiplex PCR. That table is the source of V, J and clone size, and D and trimming were worked out from the DNA. The data show 40,000 to 60,000 clones, with approximately 70% seen just once and 8.8% held by the top ten. The receptor was derived from an older woman with acute or convalescent COVID-19. V usage is TRBV28 and J usage is TRBJ1-2; tentatively, D is TRBD1 (6 bases). The sequencing input was peripheral blood. The CDR3 reads CASSADRANYGYTF. As DNA, the CDR3 is TGTGCCAGCAGTGCGGACAGAGCTAACTATGGCTACACCTTC.